This TCR beta chain was obtained from a study of T cells in Graves' hyperthyroidism and ophthalmopathy. Study results and limitations: Most thyroid clonotypes that were expanded above 0.001 also turned up in blood.

About 10 ml of fresh peripheral blood supplied the PBMCs. This clonotype has ten or more counts. What it binds is not known. From RNA transcripts, TCR beta CDR3 regions were amplified. Using the HTBI primer set, a first-round RT-PCR was run on the TCR CDR3. One entry per CDR3 protein results from TCRdb running MiXCR on the multiplex PCR reads. In the table there are approximately 740,000 distinct CDR3 sequences, around 15% of which are singletons. V lost 7 bases and J 0 bases, leaving 10 bases between the germline ends. Germline CDR1 reads MGHRA; CDR2 reads YSYEKL. The CDR3 has 14 residues. This chain joins TRBV4-1 and TRBJ2-1; D ambiguous. The receptor's source is a woman aged 18-35 years with Graves' hyperthyroidism. Sequencing input: blood. CDR3 protein: CASKVADSYNEQFF. For the CDR3, the DNA is TGCGCCAGCAAGGTGGCAGACTCCTACAATGAGCAGTTCTTC.